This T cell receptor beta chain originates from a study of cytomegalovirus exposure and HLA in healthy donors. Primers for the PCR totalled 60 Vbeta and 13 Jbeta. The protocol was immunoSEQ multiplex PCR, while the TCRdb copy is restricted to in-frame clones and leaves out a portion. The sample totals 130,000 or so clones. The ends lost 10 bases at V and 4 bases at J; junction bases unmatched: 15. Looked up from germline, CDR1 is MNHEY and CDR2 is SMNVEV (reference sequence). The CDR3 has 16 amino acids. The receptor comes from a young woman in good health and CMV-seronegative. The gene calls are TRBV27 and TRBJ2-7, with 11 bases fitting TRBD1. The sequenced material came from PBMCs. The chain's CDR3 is CAIPSKKDRGQYEQYV. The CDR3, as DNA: TGTGCCATCCCGTCAAAAAAGGACAGGGGGCAGTACGAGCAGTACGTC.